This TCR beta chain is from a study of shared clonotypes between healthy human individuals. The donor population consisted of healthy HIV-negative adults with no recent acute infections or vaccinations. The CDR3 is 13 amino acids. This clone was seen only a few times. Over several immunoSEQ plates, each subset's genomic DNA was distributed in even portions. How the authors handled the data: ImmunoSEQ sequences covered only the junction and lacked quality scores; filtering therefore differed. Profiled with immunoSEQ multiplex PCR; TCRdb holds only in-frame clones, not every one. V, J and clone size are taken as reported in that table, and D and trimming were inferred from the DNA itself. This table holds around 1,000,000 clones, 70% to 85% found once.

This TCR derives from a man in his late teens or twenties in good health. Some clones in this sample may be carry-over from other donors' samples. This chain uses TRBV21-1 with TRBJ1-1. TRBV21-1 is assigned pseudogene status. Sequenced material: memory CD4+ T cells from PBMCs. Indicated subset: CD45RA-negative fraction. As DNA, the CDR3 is TGTGCCAGCAGCAACTTGTCGTACACTGAAGCTTTCTTT. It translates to CASSNLSYTEAFF.